These 6 T cell receptor beta chains were sequenced from one sample in a study of blood T cell repertoires in COVID-19. The table came from immunoSEQ multiplex PCR; TCRdb's copy has only in-frame clones and leaves some out. The sample includes about 130,000 clones, 70% to 85% of them seen just once. The sequencing input was peripheral blood. The receptor set was obtained from a woman older than 75 with acute or convalescent COVID-19.

The chain is built from TRBV9 and TRBJ1-3; D remains unclear. The V gene lost 4 bases and the J gene lost 6 bases, with 11 bases spanning the gap. Germline CDR1 and CDR2: SGDLS and YYNGEE. The CDR3 covers 13 residues. CDR3 DNA: TGTGCCAGCAGCCAAGAGGGCATAAACACCATATATTTT. Translation: CASSQEGINTIYF. Drawing the rest from reference TRBV9 and TRBJ1-3, the complete variable domain is DSGVTQTPKHLITATGQRVTLRCSPRSGDLSVYWYQQSLDQGLQFLIQYYNGEERAKGNILERFSAQQFPDLHSELNLSSLELGDSALYFCASSQEGINTIYFGEGSWLTVV.

This clone showed up just once. The chain links TRBV6-2 or TRBV6-3 to TRBJ2-1; D call uncertain. The CDR3 sequence is 13 residues long. V dropped 5 bases and J dropped 6 bases, with 11 bases sitting between them. Germline lookup yields CDR1 MNHEY and CDR2 SVGEGT. The CDR3: CASSLSTVNEQFF. The CDR3, as DNA: TGTGCCAGCAGTCTGTCTACGGTCAATGAGCAGTTCTTC.

The chain employs TRBV9 and TRBJ2-5, with 9 nucleotides matching TRBD1. The CDR3 sequence is 17 residues long. The V gene's germline CDR1 is SGDLS and CDR2 YYNGEE. The junction had 10 bases not matched to a gene; V was cut back by 0 bases and J by 4 bases. The CDR3 DNA follows: TGTGCCAGCAGCGTAGCTTTGACAGGGGGTGTTGGAGAGACCCAGTACTTC. Residues: CASSVALTGGVGETQYF.

The rearrangement links TRBV5-1 to TRBJ2-5; TRBD2 agrees at 10 bases. The CDR3 has 15 residues. Trimming at V came to 2 bases and at J to 1 base, leaving 2 bases not matched to a gene. Germline V CDR1 and CDR2: SGHRS, YFSETQ. The CDR3 coding sequence is TGCGCCAGCAGCTTTGGACTAGCGGTCCAAGAGACCCAGTACTTC. Translation: CASSFGLAVQETQYF.

CDR3 nucleotide sequence: TGCAGCGTATTCACATCTAACTATGGCTACACCTTC. Protein sequence: CSVFTSNYGYTF. This chain uses TRBV29-1 with TRBJ1-2, with unresolved D. CDR1 is SQVTM, CDR2 ANQGSEA, per germline. The CDR3 covers 12 residues. The V and J ends lost 6 bases and 0 bases respectively, with 8 bases between them.

This clone was seen only once. The chain has TRBV7-9 and TRBJ1-1; D perhaps matches TRBD1 (6 bases). This CDR3 comprises 14 residues. Germline CDR1 is SEHNR and CDR2 is FQNEAQ (reference sequence). The V end lost 11 bases, the J end lost 1 base, and 17 bases lay between the germline ends. The CDR3 spells CALGGGTGNTEAFF. The CDR3 nucleotides are TGTGCCCTAGGGGGGGGAACAGGGAACACTGAAGCTTTCTTT.